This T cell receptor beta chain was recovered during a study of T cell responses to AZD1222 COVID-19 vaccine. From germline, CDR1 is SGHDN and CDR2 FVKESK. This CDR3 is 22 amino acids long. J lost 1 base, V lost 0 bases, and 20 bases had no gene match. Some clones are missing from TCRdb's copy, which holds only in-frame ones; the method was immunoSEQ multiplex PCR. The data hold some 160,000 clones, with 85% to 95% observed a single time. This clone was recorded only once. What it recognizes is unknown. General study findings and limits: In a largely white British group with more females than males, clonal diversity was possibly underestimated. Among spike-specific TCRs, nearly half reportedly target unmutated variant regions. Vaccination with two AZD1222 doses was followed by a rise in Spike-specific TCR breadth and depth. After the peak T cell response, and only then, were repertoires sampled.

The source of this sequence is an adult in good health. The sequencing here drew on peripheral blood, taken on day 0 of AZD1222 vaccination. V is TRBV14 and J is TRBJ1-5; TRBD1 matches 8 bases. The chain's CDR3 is CASSQDRRIRGPWSISNQPQHF. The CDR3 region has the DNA TGTGCCAGCAGCCAAGATCGTCGTATCAGGGGGCCATGGTCCATAAGCAATCAGCCCCAGCATTTT.